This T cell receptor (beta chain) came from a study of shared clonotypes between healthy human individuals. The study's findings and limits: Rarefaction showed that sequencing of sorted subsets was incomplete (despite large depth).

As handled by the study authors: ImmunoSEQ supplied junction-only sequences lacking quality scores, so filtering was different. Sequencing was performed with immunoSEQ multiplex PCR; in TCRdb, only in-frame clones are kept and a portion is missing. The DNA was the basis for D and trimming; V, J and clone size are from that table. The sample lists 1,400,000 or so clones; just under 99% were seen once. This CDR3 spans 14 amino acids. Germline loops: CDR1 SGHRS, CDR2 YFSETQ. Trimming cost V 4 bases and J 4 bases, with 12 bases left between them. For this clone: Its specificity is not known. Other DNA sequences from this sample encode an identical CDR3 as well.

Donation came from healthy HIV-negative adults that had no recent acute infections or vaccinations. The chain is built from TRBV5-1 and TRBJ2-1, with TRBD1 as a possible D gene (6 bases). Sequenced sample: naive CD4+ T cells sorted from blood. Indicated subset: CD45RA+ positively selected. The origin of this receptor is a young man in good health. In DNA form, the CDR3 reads TGCGCCAGCAGCCTAGGACAGAGTTACAATGAGCAGTTCTTC. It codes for CASSLGQSYNEQFF.